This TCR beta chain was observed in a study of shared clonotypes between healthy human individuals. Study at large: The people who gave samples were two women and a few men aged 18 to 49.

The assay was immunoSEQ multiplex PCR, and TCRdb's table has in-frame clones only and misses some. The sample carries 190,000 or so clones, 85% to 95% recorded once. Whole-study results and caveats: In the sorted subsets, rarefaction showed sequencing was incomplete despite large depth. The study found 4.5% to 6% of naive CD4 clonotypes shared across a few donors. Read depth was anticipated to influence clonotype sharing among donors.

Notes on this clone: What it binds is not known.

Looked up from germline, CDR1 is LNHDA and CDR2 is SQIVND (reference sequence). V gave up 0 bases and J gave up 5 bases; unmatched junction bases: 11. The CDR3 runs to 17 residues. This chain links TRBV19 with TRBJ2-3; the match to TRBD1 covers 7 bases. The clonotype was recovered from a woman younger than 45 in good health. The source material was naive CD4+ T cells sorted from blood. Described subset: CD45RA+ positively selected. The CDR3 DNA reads TGTGCCAGTAGTATAGATCTGACAGGGTCAAAAAGAGATACGCAGTATTTT. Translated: CASSIDLTGSKRDTQYF.